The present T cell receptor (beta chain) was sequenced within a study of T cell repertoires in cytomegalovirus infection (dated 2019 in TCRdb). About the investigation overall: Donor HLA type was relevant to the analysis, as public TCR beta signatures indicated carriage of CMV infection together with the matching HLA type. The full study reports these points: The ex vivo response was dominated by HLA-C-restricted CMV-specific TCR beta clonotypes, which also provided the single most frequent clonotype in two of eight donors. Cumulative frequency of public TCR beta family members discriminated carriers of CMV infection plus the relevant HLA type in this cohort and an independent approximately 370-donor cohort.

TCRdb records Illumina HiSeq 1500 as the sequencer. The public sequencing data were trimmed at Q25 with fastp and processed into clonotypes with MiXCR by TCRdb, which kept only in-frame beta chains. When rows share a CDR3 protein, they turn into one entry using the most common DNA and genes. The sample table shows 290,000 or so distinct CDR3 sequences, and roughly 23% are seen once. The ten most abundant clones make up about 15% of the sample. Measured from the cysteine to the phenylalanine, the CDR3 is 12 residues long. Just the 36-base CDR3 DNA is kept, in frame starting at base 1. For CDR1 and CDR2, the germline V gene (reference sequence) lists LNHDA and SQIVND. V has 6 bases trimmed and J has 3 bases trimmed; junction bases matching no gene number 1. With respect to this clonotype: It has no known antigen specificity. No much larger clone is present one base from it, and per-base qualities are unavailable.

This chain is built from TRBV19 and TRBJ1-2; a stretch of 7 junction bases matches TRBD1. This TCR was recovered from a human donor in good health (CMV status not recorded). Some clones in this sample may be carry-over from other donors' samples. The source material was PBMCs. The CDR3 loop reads CASRTGDYGYTF. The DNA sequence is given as TGTGCCAGTAGAACAGGGGACTATGGCTACACCTTC.